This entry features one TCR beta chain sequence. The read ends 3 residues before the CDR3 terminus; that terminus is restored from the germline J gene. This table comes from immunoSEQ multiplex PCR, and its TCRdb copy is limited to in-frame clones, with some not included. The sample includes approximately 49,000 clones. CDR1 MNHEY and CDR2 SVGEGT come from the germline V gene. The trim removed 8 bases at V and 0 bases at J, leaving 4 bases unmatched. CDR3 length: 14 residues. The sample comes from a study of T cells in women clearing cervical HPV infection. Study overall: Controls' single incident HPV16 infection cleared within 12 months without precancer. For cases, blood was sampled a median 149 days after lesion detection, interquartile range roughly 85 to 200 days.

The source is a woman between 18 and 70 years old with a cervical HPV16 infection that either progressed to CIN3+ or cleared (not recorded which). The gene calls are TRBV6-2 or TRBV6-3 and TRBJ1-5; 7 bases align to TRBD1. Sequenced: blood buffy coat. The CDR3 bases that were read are TGTGCCAGCGCTCAGGGGGTTAGCAATCAGCCC. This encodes CASAQGVSNQP. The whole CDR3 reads CASAQGVSNQPQHF.